This T cell receptor beta chain is drawn from a study of shared clonotypes between healthy human individuals. Libraries were prepared by immunoSEQ multiplex PCR; TCRdb keeps only in-frame clonotypes and omits some of them. The table records 2,100,000 or so clones, under 97% of them present only once. J was trimmed by 5 bases and V by 2 bases; bases with no gene match: 4. Germline V gives CDR1 SQVTM, CDR2 ANQGSEA. The CDR3 loop spans 14 amino acids. Sequencing was carried out using naive CD4+ T cells sorted from blood. Subset of the sample: CD45RA+ positively selected. This chain links TRBV29-1 with TRBJ1-2; 11 bases line up with TRBD1. The receptor comes from a man aged 18 to 30 in good health. The CDR3 DNA follows: TGCAGCGTTGAAAGGGGGACAGGGGGATATGGCTACACCTTC. Amino acid sequence: CSVERGTGGYGYTF.